The T cell receptor beta chain described here comes from a study of STAT5B mutations in CD4+ large granular lymphocyte leukemia. Control samples were healthy donors' buffy coats. CDR3 length: 13 amino acids. Trimming removed 5 bases from V and 3 bases from J, with 10 bases in between. Germline V CDR1 and CDR2: MDHEN, SYDVKM. As handled by the study authors: Productive clonotypes were detectable down to 2.59 x 10-5 frequency. Clones were read by immunoSEQ multiplex PCR, and TCRdb kept only the in-frame ones, dropping some. D and trimming were read from the DNA, whereas the V and J calls and clone size are those reported in that table. The table lists 31,000 or so clones, approximately 74% of them singletons.

V gene TRBV28 combines with J gene TRBJ1-2; no reliable D call. Sequenced: CD4+ T cells from blood buffy coats. The receptor was derived from a human donor in good health. DNA of the CDR3: TGTGCCAGCAGTCCCAAGGCCCACTATGGCTACACCTTC. This translates into CASSPKAHYGYTF.